Listed here are 25 T cell receptor beta chains from one sample, sequenced in a study of tumor-infiltrating lymphocytes in primary liver carcinoma. TCR beta cDNA was made from 500 ng total RNA with a constant-region primer. ARM-PCR, slightly modified, supplied the TCR beta libraries through three nested multiplex PCR rounds. A C-beta reverse primer was combined with TRBV1-TRBV30 forward primers in the first two PCR rounds, and each round had about 10 cycles. A single record per CDR3 protein comes from TCRdb applying MiXCR to the multiplex PCR reads. In the table there are 95,000 to 100,000 distinct CDR3 sequences, 65% to 75% of which are singletons. DNA and RNA were both co-extracted from 20-30 mg of bulk tissue that had not been sorted. Specimen: liver tumor tissue from sampling region 2. Subset here: tumor region T2, inferior pole. The source is a woman between 55 and 75 years old with primary liver carcinoma and hepatitis B virus infection.

Points on this clonotype: With a much larger clone just one base away, this may be a read error. The chain carries TRBV4-1 and TRBJ2-5, with D perhaps matching TRBD1 or TRBD2 (6 bases each). Trimming removed 5 bases at V and 1 base at J, with 17 bases between. In germline, CDR1 is MGHRA, CDR2 YSYEKL. The CDR3 is made up of 16 amino acids. The CDR3 spells CASSSRGGSSQETQYF. For the CDR3, the DNA is TGCGCCAGCAGCTCCAGGGGAGGTTCCTCCCAAGAGACCCAGTACTTC.

This clonotype was seen at least ten times. This chain connects TRBV5-6 to TRBJ2-7, with a weak D call TRBD2 (6 bases). This CDR3 spans 17 amino acids. CDR1 is SGHDT, CDR2 YYEEEE, per germline. V was cut by 4 bases and J by 0 bases, with 20 bases left in between. The CDR3 DNA sequence: TGTGCCAGCAGCCGGCCCTTTTCCCGGGAGCCCTCCTACGAGCAGTACTTC. Translated, it gives CASSRPFSREPSYEQYF. Variable domain in full (rest from reference TRBV5-6 and TRBJ2-7): DAGVTQSPTHLIKTRGQQVTLRCSPKSGHDTVSWYQQALGQGPQFIFQYYEEEERQRGNFPDRFSGHQFPNYSSELNVNALLLGDSALYLCASSRPFSREPSYEQYFGPGTRLTVT.

For this clonotype: Being one base from a much bigger clone, this may be a read error. The CDR3 carries no conserved terminal phenylalanine or tryptophan, so it likely arises from a read error. The chain carries TRBV2 and TRBJ2-2; D not certain. The CDR3 has 13 amino acids. Germline lookup yields CDR1 SNHLY and CDR2 FYNNEI. Trimming stripped 4 bases from V and 8 bases from J, with 11 bases between. In DNA, the CDR3 is TGTGCCAGCAGTGCGGTGGCCGCGGGGGAGCTGTTTTAT. Its protein product is CASSAVAAGELFY.

Notes on this clonotype: A read error is possible here, since a much larger clone lies one base away. This rearrangement joins TRBV7-9 to TRBJ1-5, with 7 bases that match TRBD1. The J call may be in error: the DNA end matches TRBJ2-3 better. Germline V gene lookup returns CDR1 SEHNR and CDR2 FQNEAQ (reference sequence). This CDR3 has 14 amino acids. Here the CDR3 DNA reads TGTGCCAGCAGTCAACAGGGGAGCAATCAGCCCCAGTATTTT. Protein: CASSQQGSNQPQYF.

Note on this clonotype: As the CDR3 is not closed by the conserved phenylalanine or tryptophan, this likely results from a read error. The chain is built from TRBV5-6 and TRBJ1-5; D is possibly TRBD1 (6 bases). The CDR3 loop spans 14 amino acids. Trimming left V 5 bases short and J 5 bases short, with 14 bases between. Germline CDR1 reads SGHDT; CDR2 reads YYEEEE. The CDR3 protein is CASSDGGPDQPQHS. The CDR3 bases are TGTGCCAGCAGTGACGGGGGGCCGGATCAGCCCCAGCATTCT.

A note on this clonotype: At one end the junction does not follow the germline gene, possibly because of a read error. The chain uses TRBV12-3 or TRBV12-4 and TRBJ2-3; a weak D match, TRBD2 (6 bases). This CDR3 region has 16 residues. The CDR3 sequence is CASSFQPGVRTDTQYF. The CDR3 region has the DNA TGTGCCAGTAGTTTTCAGCCGGGAGTGAGGACAGATACGCAGTATTTT.

Regarding this clonotype: With a much larger clone just one base away, this may be a read error. The V and J genes are TRBV6-6 and TRBJ1-2; the D is unclear. Germline V CDR1 and CDR2: MNHNY, SVGAGI (reference sequence). The CDR3 is 13 amino acids. The V end was cut by 0 bases, the J end by 6 bases, with 8 bases between. The CDR3 region has the DNA TGTGCCAGCAGTTACTCGATAGGGCATGGCTACACCTTC. This gives the protein CASSYSIGHGYTF.

The gene calls are TRBV4-1 and TRBJ2-1; D not resolved. The CDR3 covers 14 residues. CDR1 is MGHRA, CDR2 YSYEKL, per germline. Trimming shortened V by 8 bases and J by 6 bases, and 17 bases separated the two germline ends. The CDR3 nucleotides are TGCGCCAGCGATCCTCGACTTGCGAGCAATGAGCAGTTCTTC. Its translation: CASDPRLASNEQFF.

With regard to this clonotype: Being one base from a much bigger clone, this may be a read error. The chain links TRBV12-3 or TRBV12-4 to TRBJ2-1; D call uncertain. Trimming removed 3 bases at V and 6 bases at J, with 12 bases between. The CDR3 has 14 residues. CDR3 DNA sequence: TGTGCCAGCAGTTTGGGTTCGGCACCCAATGAGCAGTTCTTC. Its protein is CASSLGSAPNEQFF.

The chain recombines TRBV5-4 with TRBJ2-5, with 7 positions matching TRBD1. Germline CDR1 SGHNT, CDR2 YYREEE (reference sequence). V was pared by 4 bases and J by 5 bases, with 14 bases of the junction left unmatched. CDR3 length equals 16 residues. The CDR3 spells CASSLGQTHSRETQYF. CDR3 bases: TGTGCCAGCAGCCTGGGACAGACACATTCAAGGGAGACCCAGTACTTC.

Concerning this clonotype: Without the conserved terminal phenylalanine or tryptophan, this CDR3 likely stems from a read error. V gene TRBV5-5 combines with J gene TRBJ2-3; 7 bases line up with TRBD2. Per germline, CDR1 SGHKS and CDR2 YYEKEE (reference sequence). This CDR3 spans 16 amino acids. CDR3 amino acids: CARSLGVAGVADTQYL. CDR3 in DNA: TGTGCCAGGAGCTTGGGCGTTGCGGGAGTGGCCGATACGCAGTATTTG.

This clonotype was seen repeatedly, ten times or more. The chain joins TRBV14 to TRBJ1-2, with D possibly matching TRBD1 (5 bases). Trimming pared 0 bases from V and 5 bases from J, leaving 7 bases between. This CDR3 is 13 amino acids long. CDR1 is SGHDN, CDR2 FVKESK, per germline. CDR3 DNA sequence: TGTGCCAGCAGCCAAGACAGGACATATGGCTACACCTTC. Translated: CASSQDRTYGYTF. Full variable domain (remainder filled in from reference TRBV14 and TRBJ1-2): EAGVTQFPSHSVIEKGQTVTLRCDPISGHDNLYWYRRVMGKEIKFLLHFVKESKQDESGMPNNRFLAERTGGTYSTLKVQPAELEDSGVYFCASSQDRTYGYTFGSGTRLTVV.

This clonotype occurred many times. The CDR3 loop reads CASSRPPPTGGLKETQYF. CDR3 sequence (DNA): TGTGCCAGCAGTCGCCCCCCTCCAACAGGGGGCTTAAAAGAGACCCAGTACTTC. The chain combines TRBV6-5 with TRBJ2-5; 9 nucleotides align to TRBD1. Germline V gene data show CDR1 as MNHEY and CDR2 as SVGAGI. V was pared by 5 bases and J by 3 bases, with 16 bases of the junction left unmatched. The CDR3 spans 18 residues.

The chain recombines TRBV29-1 with TRBJ2-1; D is unclear. Trimming left V 4 bases short and J 0 bases short, with 7 bases between. The germline CDR1 and CDR2 sequences are SQVTM and ANQGSEA. The CDR3 runs 13 residues. The CDR3 protein is CSVGRCSYNEQFF. The CDR3 coding sequence is TGCAGCGTTGGCAGATGCTCCTACAATGAGCAGTTCTTC.

A note on this clonotype: This may stem from a read error, because a much larger clone lies one nucleotide away. This chain connects TRBV5-6 to TRBJ2-3; the D is unclear. This CDR3 is 15 amino acids long. Germline V gene data show CDR1 as SGHDT and CDR2 as YYEEEE. For the CDR3, the DNA is TGTGCCAGCAGCTTGTACGGTAGGGCGTTGGATATGCAGTATTTT. Its protein product is CASSLYGRALDMQYF. The full variable domain, in which reference TRBV5-6 and TRBJ2-3 provide the parts outside the CDR3, is DAGVTQSPTHLIKTRGQQVTLRCSPKSGHDTVSWYQQALGQGPQFIFQYYEEEERQRGNFPDRFSGHQFPNYSSELNVNALLLGDSALYLCASSLYGRALDMQYFGPGTRLTVL.

This clonotype was seen just once. Since a much larger clone is just one base distant, this may be a read error. The gene calls are TRBV7-8 and TRBJ1-1; TRBD1 might be the D (5 bases). Germline loops: CDR1 SGHVS, CDR2 FQNEAQ. CDR3 length: 14 amino acids. The DNA for the CDR3 is TGTGCCAGCCTGCCTGGGGGAGGGAACACTAAAGCTTTCTTT. Its protein product is CASLPGGGNTKAFF.

This clonotype occurred once. Sequence at one end of the junction differs from germline and may be a read error. The chain combines TRBV12-3 or TRBV12-4 with TRBJ2-3; D call uncertain. The CDR3 covers 14 residues. In DNA form, the CDR3 reads TGTGCCAACAGTTTGGGCGGATCCACATATACGCAGTATTTT. Protein sequence: CANSLGGSTYTQYF.

Concerning this clonotype: Compared with germline, one end of the junction differs, possibly owing to a read error. The chain has TRBV9 and TRBJ2-2; D is perhaps TRBD2 (5 bases). Looked up from germline, CDR1 is SGDLS and CDR2 is YYNGEE. The CDR3 consists of 14 residues. CDR3 sequence: CASSVGRITGEPFF. CDR3 DNA sequence: TGTGCCAGCAGCGTAGGAAGGATCACCGGGGAGCCGTTTTTT. The full variable domain, in which reference TRBV9 and TRBJ2-2 provide the parts outside the CDR3, is DSGVTQTPKHLITATGQRVTLRCSPRSGDLSVYWYQQSLDQGLQFLIQYYNGEERAKGNILERFSAQQFPDLHSELNLSSLELGDSALYFCASSVGRITGEPFFGEGSRLTVL.

In the case of this clonotype: At one boundary the junction diverges from the germline segment, which might be a read error. V and J are TRBV11-2 and TRBJ2-4; perhaps D is TRBD1 or TRBD2 (5 bases each). The CDR3 is made up of 15 amino acids. Germline-derived CDR1 and CDR2 are SGHAT and FQNNGV. CDR3: CASGASPLAKNLQYF. In nucleotides, the CDR3 is TGTGCTTCCGGGGCCAGCCCCTTAGCCAAAAACCTTCAGTACTTC.

This clonotype was counted many times. The chain couples TRBV5-6 to TRBJ2-3, with D perhaps matching TRBD2 (5 bases). Germline-derived CDR1 and CDR2 are SGHDT and YYEEEE. The CDR3 contains 16 residues. Trimming left V 8 bases short and J 0 bases short, with 19 bases between. Here the CDR3 reads CASGSEERTSTDTQYF. The DNA of the CDR3 is TGTGCCAGTGGGTCGGAAGAGAGGACTAGCACAGATACGCAGTATTTT. Complete variable domain (other parts from reference TRBV5-6 and TRBJ2-3): DAGVTQSPTHLIKTRGQQVTLRCSPKSGHDTVSWYQQALGQGPQFIFQYYEEEERQRGNFPDRFSGHQFPNYSSELNVNALLLGDSALYLCASGSEERTSTDTQYFGPGTRLTVL.

The V call is TRBV5-1, the J call TRBJ1-6; the D is unclear. The length of the CDR3 is 15 residues. The ends were cut back, 7 bases at V and 0 bases at J, with 11 bases in the middle. Germline CDR1 is SGHRS and CDR2 is YFSETQ. The DNA for the CDR3 is TGCGCCAGCCAGGACGGGAGCTCCTATAATTCACCCCTCCACTTT. Translated, it gives CASQDGSSYNSPLHF.

The CDR3 here is CASNDSGDYTNNEQFF. The CDR3, as DNA: TGTGCCAGCAATGACTCAGGAGACTATACCAACAATGAGCAGTTCTTC. This rearrangement joins TRBV6-1 to TRBJ2-1; tentatively, D is TRBD2 (5 bases). The V end lost 7 bases, the J end lost 5 bases, and 21 bases lay between the germline ends. The V gene's germline CDR1 is MNHNS and CDR2 SASEGT. The CDR3 totals 16 residues.

This clonotype was seen only once. A junction boundary mismatches the germline segment, possibly from a read error. The chain employs TRBV29-1 and TRBJ2-3; maybe TRBD2 (7 bases). This CDR3 comprises 14 residues. CDR1 SQVTM and CDR2 ANQGSEA come from the germline V gene. The DNA of the CDR3 is TGCAGCGTATGCGGGAGTGGGGGCACTGATACGCAGTATTTT. This sequence encodes CSVCGSGGTDTQYF.

This clonotype came up many times. Compared with germline, one end of the junction differs, possibly owing to a read error. The chain has TRBV7-9 and TRBJ1-2; no definite D call. CDR1 is SEHNR and CDR2 is FQNEAQ in the germline V gene (reference sequence). The CDR3 loop spans 10 amino acids. CDR3 nucleotide sequence: TGTGCCAGCAGCGAGGGTAGACTCTCATTC. Amino acid sequence: CASSEGRLSF.

In this sample, this clonotype turned up a few times. The chain has TRBV28 and TRBJ2-1, with 11 positions matching TRBD2. This CDR3 is built from 17 residues. V gave up 4 bases and J gave up 0 bases; unmatched junction bases: 5. Germline loops: CDR1 MDHEN, CDR2 SYDVKM. The CDR3 protein is CASSSLGTSGSYNEQFF. The CDR3 coding sequence is TGTGCCAGCAGTTCCTTAGGGACTAGCGGCTCCTACAATGAGCAGTTCTTC.